This T cell receptor beta chain derives from a study of tumor-infiltrating lymphocytes in primary liver carcinoma. The CDR3 runs 15 residues. Trimming removed 6 bases at V and 5 bases at J, with 16 bases between. CDR1 is MDHEN, CDR2 SYDVKM, per germline. Co-extracting RNA and DNA was done with roughly 17-31 mg of unsorted bulk tissue as input. Those patients suffered from chronic HBV infection and were treatment-naive. Using a constant-region primer together with ProtoScript II reverse transcriptase, TCR beta cDNA was made from about 490 ng of total RNA. Slightly modified ARM-PCR served as the procedure for the TCR beta libraries. These libraries came from three rounds of nested multiplex PCR. TRBV1-TRBV30 forward and Cbeta reverse primers drove the first two roughly 11-cycle rounds. TCRdb independently ran MiXCR on the multiplex PCR reads; one entry per CDR3 protein. The sample carries around 26,000 distinct CDR3 sequences, over 65% recorded once.

Overall study findings and caveats: Significantly larger top-250-clone fractions were found in tumors than in blood (p = 0.039).

Remarks on this clonotype: Its matching antigen is unknown. This likely comes from a read error, as the CDR3 has no conserved phenylalanine or tryptophan at its end.

Material: liver tumor tissue from sampling region 3. Noted subset: tumor region T3, left-lateral pole. The TCR sequence derives from a man aged 35 to 55 with primary liver carcinoma and hepatitis B virus infection. The chain links TRBV28 to TRBJ1-4, with a tentative D call TRBD1 (5 bases). This CDR3 reads CASRSYGGTNEKLFS. CDR3 DNA sequence: TGTGCCAGCAGGTCCTACGGGGGTACGAATGAAAAACTGTTTTCT.